The source of this T cell receptor beta chain is a study of regulatory T cells in long-lasting Graves disease (dated by TCRdb to 2020 to 2023). The study in broad terms: Persistent Graves' disease meant more than 5 years of antithyroid drug treatment with TSH receptor autoantibodies that stayed positive. Peripheral blood TCR sequencing and RNA sequencing compared persistent Graves' disease patients with newly diagnosed Graves' disease patients. The study was conducted in China and was registered as a clinical trial. A total of 35 or so samples were covered by TCR sequencing, comprising around 13 persistent and approximately 20 newly diagnosed Graves' disease patients. On average, persistent Graves' disease patients in the clinical cohort had been on antithyroid drugs for around ten years. Overall study results and their limits: The study examined only peripheral blood because the primary lesion, thyroid tissue, could not be accessed. Preferential use of TRBV28, TRBJ1-2 and TRBJ2-5 was observed in persistent disease, whereas TRBV20-1 and TRBJ2-1 were favored in newly diagnosed disease. Persistent patients shared more public clonotypes among themselves (roughly 2,700) than newly diagnosed patients did (about 1,000). Only the TCR beta chain was sequenced and analyzed. The authors noted that the small sample size was a limitation that may lower accuracy. Compared with newly diagnosed patients, persistent Graves' disease patients had lower TCR Shannon entropy and fewer highly expanded clones, which suggests clonal expansion.

As encoded in the germline V gene, CDR1 is MDHEN while CDR2 is SYDVKM. The CDR3 starts with the cysteine, ends with the phenylalanine, and has 14 residues. Only the CDR3 DNA stays, 42 bases, in frame from base 1. The trim is 7 bases for V and 2 bases for J, with a gap of 12 bases between the germline ends. According to the study, the label for this sample's time point signals: persistent/refractory GD, antithyroid drugs over 5 years with positive TRAb. For both TCR sequencing and RNA sequencing, RNA was extracted from PBMCs in TRIzol. The diagnosis of Graves' disease followed American Thyroid Association guidelines. Recruitment of patients was carried out at an endocrinology department in Xi'an, China. From each patient, approximately 10 milliliters of peripheral blood was collected into an EDTA anticoagulant tube. Ficoll Paque Plus density gradient separation was used to isolate PBMCs, and no further T cell sorting was done. RNA quality was checked with an Agilent 2100 Bioanalyzer and agarose gel, and concentration with a NanoDrop 2000.

The library was generated by multiplex PCR. The sample was run on an Illumina HiSeq 4000. To build TCR beta libraries, CDR3 regions were amplified by Arm-PCR using iRepertoire HTBI primers. Gel purification was performed on PCR products prior to sequencing. Per the source publication's procedure: A total of some 65 TRBV and about 13 TRBJ segments were identified across samples and were used for gene usage analysis of CDR3 amino acid clonotypes. Filtered high-quality paired reads were merged into contigs using COPE and FqMerger. Contigs were aligned with BLAST to IMGT TRBV, TRBD and TRBJ reference genes, and CDR3 was defined per IMGT. Highly expanded clones were defined as clonotypes with a frequency above 0.1%. Repertoire diversity was measured by Shannon entropy, and V-J evenness by the Gini coefficient. Public clonotypes were defined as clonotypes shared by more than one individual. TCRdb reran the public reads through fastp at Q25 and MiXCR, keeping productive beta chains. All rows with the same CDR3 protein become a single entry with the most common DNA and genes. For this entry, the V and J calls and clone size follow TCRdb and not the study's own pipeline. The sample table shows some 370,000 distinct CDR3 sequences, and more than 20% are seen once. The ten largest clones take up 25% to 30% of the sample.

To note about this clonotype: It lacks a known antigen. A much bigger clone sits one base away, suggesting this may be a read error.

The chain is made from TRBV28 and TRBJ1-5, with TRBD1 tentatively as D gene (5 bases match). The sequence was obtained from a middle-aged woman with Graves disease. Donor details come from another sample of the same person, matched by shared clones. This specimen consisted of peripheral blood mononuclear cells (PBMCs), obtained when the disease was refractory, from a patient treated with antithyroid drugs. The CDR3 amino acid sequence is: CASNIGAGNQPQHF. Read as DNA, the sequence is TGTGCCAGCAACATTGGGGCAGGCAATCAGCCCCAGCATTTT.